The TCR beta chain under discussion was sequenced for a study of CD8 T cells in ankylosing spondylitis. At least ten counts were recorded for this clonotype. Its matching antigen is unknown. The J segment lost 3 bases and the V segment lost 2 bases, leaving 7 bases of the junction unmatched. The CDR3 loop spans 16 amino acids. Germline lookup yields CDR1 LGHNA and CDR2 YSLEER. General study findings and limits: A TCR beta motif of roughly eight highly homologous variants appeared characteristic of ankylosing spondylitis blood.

TCRdb redid the calling of the 5' RACE reads with MiXCR, one entry per CDR3 protein. Of some 220,000 distinct CDR3 sequences in the sample, around 6.6% were seen once. The chain has TRBV4-3 and TRBJ2-5; 9 positions match TRBD2. The source is a male donor with ankylosing spondylitis. Material for sequencing was blood, either unsorted or a sorted T cell fraction (not recorded which). The CDR3 sequence: CASSQSSSGGKETQYF. The CDR3, as DNA: TGCGCCAGCAGCCAATCTTCCAGCGGGGGGAAAGAGACCCAGTACTTC.